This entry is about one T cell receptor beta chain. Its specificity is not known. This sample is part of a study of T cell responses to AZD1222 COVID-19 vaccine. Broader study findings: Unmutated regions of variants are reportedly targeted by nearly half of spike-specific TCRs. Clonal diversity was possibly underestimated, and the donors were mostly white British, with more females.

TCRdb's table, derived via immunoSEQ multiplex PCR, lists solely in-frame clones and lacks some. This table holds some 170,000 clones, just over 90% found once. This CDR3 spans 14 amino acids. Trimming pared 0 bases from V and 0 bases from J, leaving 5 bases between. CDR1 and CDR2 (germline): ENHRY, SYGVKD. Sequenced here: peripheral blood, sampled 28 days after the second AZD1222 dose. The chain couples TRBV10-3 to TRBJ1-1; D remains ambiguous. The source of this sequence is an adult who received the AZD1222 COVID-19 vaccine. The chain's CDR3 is CAISESTLNTEAFF. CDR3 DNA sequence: TGTGCCATCAGTGAGTCTACTCTGAACACTGAAGCTTTCTTT.